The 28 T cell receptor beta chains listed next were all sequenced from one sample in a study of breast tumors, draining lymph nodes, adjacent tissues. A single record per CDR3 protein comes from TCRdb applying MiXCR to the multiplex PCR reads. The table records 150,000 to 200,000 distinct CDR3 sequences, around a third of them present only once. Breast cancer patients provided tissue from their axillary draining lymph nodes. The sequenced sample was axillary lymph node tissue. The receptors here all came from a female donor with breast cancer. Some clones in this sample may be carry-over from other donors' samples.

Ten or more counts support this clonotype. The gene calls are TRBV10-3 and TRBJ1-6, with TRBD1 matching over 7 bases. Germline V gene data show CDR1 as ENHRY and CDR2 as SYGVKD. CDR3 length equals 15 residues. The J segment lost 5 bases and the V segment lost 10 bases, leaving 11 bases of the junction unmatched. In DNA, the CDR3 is TGTGCCACAAAATTGGGGACAGAGAATAATTCACCCCTCCACTTT. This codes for CATKLGTENNSPLHF.

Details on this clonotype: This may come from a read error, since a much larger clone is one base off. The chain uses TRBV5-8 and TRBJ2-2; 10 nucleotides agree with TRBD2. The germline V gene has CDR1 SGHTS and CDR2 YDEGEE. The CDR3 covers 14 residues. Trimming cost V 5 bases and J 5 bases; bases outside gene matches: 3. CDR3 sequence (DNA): TGTGCCAGCAGTCCGGGACTAGCGACCGGGGAGCTGTTTTTT. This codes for CASSPGLATGELFF.

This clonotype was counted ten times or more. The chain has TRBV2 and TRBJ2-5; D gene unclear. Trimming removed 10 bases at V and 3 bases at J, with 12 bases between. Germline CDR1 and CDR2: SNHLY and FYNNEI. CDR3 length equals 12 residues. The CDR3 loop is CATSRSKETQYF. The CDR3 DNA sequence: TGTGCCACCTCCCGGTCGAAAGAGACCCAGTACTTC.

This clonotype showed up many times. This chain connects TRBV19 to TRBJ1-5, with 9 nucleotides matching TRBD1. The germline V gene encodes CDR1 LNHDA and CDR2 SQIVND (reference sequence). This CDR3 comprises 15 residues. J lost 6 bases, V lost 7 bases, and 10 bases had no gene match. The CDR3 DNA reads TGTGCCAGTAAGGAACTTACAGGGGGCGGTCAGCCCCAGCATTTT. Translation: CASKELTGGGQPQHF.

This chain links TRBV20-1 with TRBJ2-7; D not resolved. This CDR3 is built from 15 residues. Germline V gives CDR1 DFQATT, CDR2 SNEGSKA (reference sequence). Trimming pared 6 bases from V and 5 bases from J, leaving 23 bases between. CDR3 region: CSASSPDPESDEQYF. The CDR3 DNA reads TGCAGTGCCAGCAGCCCCGACCCTGAGTCCGACGAGCAGTACTTC.

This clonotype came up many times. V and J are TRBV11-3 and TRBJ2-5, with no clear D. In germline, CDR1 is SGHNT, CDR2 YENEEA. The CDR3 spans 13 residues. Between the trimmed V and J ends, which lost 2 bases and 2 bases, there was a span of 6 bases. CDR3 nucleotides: TGTGCCAGCAGCTTATCCTTTCAAGAGACCCAGTACTTC. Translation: CASSLSFQETQYF. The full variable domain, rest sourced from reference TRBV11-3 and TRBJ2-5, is EAGVVQSPRYKIIEKKQPVAFWCNPISGHNTLYWYLQNLGQGPELLIRYENEEAVDDSQLPKDRFSAERLKGVDSTLKIQPAELGDSAVYLCASSLSFQETQYFGPGTRLLVL.

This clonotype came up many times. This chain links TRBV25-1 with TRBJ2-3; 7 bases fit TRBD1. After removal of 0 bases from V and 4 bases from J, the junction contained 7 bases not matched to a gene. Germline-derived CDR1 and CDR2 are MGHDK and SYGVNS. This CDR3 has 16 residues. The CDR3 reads CASSEYIVGTADTQYF. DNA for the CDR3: TGTGCCAGCAGTGAATATATCGTCGGGACAGCAGATACGCAGTATTTT.

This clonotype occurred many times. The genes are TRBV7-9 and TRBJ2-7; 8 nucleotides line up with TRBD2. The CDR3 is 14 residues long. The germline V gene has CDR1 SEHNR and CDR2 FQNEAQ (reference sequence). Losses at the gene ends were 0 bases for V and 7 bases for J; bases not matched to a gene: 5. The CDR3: CASSLASGTREQYF. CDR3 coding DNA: TGTGCCAGCAGCTTAGCTAGCGGGACGCGGGAGCAGTACTTC. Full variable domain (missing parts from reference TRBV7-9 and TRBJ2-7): DTGVSQNPRHKITKRGQNVTFRCDPISEHNRLYWYRQTLGQGPEFLTYFQNEAQLEKSRLLSDRFSAERPKGSFSTLEIQRTEQGDSAMYLCASSLASGTREQYFGPGTRLTVT.

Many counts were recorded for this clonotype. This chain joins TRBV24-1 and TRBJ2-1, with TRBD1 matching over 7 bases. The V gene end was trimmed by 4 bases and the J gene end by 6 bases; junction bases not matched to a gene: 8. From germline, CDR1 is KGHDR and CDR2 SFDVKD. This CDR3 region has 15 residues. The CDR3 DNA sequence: TGTGCCACCAGTGACACCAATACAGGGGTCAATGAGCAGTTCTTC. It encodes CATSDTNTGVNEQFF.

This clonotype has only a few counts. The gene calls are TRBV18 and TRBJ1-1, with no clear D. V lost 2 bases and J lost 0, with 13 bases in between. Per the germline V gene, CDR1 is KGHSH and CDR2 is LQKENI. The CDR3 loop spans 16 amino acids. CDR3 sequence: CASSPGLSRLNTEAFF. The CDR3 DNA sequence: TGTGCCAGCTCACCAGGGTTAAGCCGTTTGAACACTGAAGCTTTCTTT.

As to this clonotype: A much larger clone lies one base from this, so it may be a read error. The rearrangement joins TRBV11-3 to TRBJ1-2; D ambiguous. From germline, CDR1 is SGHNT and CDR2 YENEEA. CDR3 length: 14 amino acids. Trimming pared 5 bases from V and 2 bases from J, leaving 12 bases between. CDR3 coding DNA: TGTGCCAGCAGCGCCGGACGGGCAAACTATGGCTACACCTTC. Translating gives CASSAGRANYGYTF.

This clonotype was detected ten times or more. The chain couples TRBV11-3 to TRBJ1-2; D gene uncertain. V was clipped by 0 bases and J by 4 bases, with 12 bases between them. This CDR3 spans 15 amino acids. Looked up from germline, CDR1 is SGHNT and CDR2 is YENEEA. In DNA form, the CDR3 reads TGTGCCAGCAGCTTAGAGGGTGGCAGTTCCTATGGCTACACCTTC. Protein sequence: CASSLEGGSSYGYTF.

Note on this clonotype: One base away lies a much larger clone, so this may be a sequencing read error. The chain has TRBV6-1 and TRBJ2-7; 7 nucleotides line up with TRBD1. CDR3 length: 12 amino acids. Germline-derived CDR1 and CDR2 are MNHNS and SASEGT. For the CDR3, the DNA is TGTGCCAGCACCGGGACAGCCTACAAGCAGTACTTC. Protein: CASTGTAYKQYF.

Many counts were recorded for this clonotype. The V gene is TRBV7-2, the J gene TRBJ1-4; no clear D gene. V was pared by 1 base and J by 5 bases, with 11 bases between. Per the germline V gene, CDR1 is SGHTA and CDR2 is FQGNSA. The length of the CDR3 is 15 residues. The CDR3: CASSLGAYLNEKLFF. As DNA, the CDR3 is TGTGCCAGCAGCTTAGGGGCCTACCTCAATGAAAAACTGTTTTTT.

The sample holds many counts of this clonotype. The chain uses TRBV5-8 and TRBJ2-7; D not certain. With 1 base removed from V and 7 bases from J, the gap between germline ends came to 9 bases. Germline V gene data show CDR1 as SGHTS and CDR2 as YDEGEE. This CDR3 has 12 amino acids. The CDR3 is CASSLMGNEQYF. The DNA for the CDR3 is TGTGCCAGCAGCTTGATGGGAAATGAGCAGTACTTC.

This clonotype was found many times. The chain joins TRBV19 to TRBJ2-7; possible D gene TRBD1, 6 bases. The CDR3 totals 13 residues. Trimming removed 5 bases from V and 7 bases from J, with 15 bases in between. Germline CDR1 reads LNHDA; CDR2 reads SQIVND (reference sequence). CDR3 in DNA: TGTGCCAGTAGTTGGGACATCTCGGGGGAGCAGTACTTC. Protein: CASSWDISGEQYF.

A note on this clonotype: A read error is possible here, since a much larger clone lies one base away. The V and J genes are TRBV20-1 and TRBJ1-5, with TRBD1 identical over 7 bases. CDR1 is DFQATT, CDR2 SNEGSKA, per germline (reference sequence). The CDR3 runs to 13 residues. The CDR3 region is CGASSQDRWAQHF. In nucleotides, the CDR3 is TGCGGTGCTAGTTCCCAGGACAGGTGGGCCCAGCATTTT.

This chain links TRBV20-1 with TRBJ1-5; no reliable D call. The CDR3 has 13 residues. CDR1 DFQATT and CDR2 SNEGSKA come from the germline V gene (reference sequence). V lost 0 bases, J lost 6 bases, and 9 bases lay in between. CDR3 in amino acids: CSARDGVAQPQHF. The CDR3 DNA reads TGCAGTGCTAGAGATGGGGTGGCTCAGCCCCAGCATTTT.

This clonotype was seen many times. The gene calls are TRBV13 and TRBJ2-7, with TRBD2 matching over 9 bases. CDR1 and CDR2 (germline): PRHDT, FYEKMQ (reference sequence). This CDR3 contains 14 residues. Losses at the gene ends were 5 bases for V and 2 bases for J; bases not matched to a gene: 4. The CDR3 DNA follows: TGTGCCAGCAGCCCACCTAGCGGGGCCTACGAGCAGTACTTC. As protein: CASSPPSGAYEQYF.

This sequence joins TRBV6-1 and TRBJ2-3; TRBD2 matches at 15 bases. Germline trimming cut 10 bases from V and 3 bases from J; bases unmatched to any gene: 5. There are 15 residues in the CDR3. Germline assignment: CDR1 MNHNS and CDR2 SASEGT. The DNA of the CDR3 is TGTGCCATTAAGGGACTAGCGGGGGGTACAGATACGCAGTATTTT. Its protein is CAIKGLAGGTDTQYF.

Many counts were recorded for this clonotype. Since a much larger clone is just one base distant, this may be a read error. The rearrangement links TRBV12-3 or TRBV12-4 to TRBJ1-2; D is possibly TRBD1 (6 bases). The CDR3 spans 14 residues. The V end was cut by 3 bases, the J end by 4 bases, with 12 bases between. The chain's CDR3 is CASSFDPTGYGYTF. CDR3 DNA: TGTGCCAGCAGTTTCGACCCGACAGGCTATGGCTACACCTTC.

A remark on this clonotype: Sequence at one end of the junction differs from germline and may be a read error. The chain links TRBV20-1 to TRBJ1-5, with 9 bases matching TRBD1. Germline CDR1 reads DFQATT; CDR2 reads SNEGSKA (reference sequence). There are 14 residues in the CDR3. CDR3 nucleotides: TGCGGTGCTTGGGACAGGGAGGCAAATCAGCCCCAGCATTTT. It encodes CGAWDREANQPQHF.

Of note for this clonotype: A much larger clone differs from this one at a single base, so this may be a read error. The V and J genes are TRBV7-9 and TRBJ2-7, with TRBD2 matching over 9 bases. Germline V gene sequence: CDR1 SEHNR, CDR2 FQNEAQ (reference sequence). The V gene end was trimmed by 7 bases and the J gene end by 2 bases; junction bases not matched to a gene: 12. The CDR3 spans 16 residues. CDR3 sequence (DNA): TGTGCCAGCAACTTCCTCGGGGGCGGGGGGGCCTACGAGCAGTACTTC. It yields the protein CASNFLGGGGAYEQYF.

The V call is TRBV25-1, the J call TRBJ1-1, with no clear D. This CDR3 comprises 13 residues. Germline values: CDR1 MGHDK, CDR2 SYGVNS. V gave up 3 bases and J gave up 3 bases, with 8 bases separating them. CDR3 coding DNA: TGTGCCAGCAGTGACCCCGGGGACACTGAAGCTTTCTTT. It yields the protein CASSDPGDTEAFF.

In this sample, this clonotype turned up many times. The CDR3 region has the DNA TGTGCCATCAGTGAGTCCCCCTCGGGACAGGCGAAGACCTATGGCTACACCTTC. Its translation: CAISESPSGQAKTYGYTF. The rearrangement uses TRBV10-3 and TRBJ1-2; TRBD1 matches at 8 bases. CDR3 length: 18 amino acids. V dropped 0 bases and J dropped 4; count of bases not matched to a gene: 13. Germline CDR1 and CDR2: ENHRY and SYGVKD.

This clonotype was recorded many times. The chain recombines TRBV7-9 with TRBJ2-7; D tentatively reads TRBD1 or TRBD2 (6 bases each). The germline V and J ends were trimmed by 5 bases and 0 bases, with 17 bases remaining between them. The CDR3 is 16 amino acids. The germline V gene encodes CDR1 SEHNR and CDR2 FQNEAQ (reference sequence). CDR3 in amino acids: CASSPALGGFSYEQYF. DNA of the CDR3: TGTGCCAGCAGCCCGGCCCTAGGGGGGTTCTCCTACGAGCAGTACTTC.

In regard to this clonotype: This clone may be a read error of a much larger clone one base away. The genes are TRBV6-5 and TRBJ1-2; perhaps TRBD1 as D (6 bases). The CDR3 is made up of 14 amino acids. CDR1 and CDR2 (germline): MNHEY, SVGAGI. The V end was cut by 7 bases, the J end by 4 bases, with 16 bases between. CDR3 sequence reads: CASTCPGERYGYTF. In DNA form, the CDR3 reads TGTGCCAGCACTTGTCCAGGGGAGCGCTATGGCTACACCTTC.

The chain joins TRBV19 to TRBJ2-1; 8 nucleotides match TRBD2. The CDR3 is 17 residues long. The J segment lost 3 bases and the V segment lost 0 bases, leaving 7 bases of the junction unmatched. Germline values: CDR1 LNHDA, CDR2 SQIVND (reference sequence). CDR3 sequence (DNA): TGTGCCAGTAGTATAGAGCAGGGACTAGTGCACTACAATGAGCAGTTCTTC. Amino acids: CASSIEQGLVHYNEQFF. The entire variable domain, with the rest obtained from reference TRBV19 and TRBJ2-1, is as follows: DGGITQSPKYLFRKEGQNVTLSCEQNLNHDAMYWYRQDPGQGLRLIYYSQIVNDFQKGDIAEGYSVSREKKESFPLTVTSAQKNPTAFYLCASSIEQGLVHYNEQFFGPGTRLTVL.